This T cell receptor (beta chain) stems from a study of T cells in Graves' hyperthyroidism and ophthalmopathy. The investigators amplified TCR beta CDR3 regions from RNA transcripts. The HTBI primer set was used in a first-round RT-PCR of the TCR CDR3. TCRdb used MiXCR to reprocess the multiplex PCR reads, holding one entry per CDR3 protein. The sample yields fewer than 350,000 distinct CDR3 sequences, about a sixth seen once. Pregnant or lactating patients were excluded, as were those with uncontrolled infection or other autoimmune disease. This clonotype was detected ten times or more. This TCR came from a woman aged 40 to 49 with Graves' ophthalmopathy. Material: blood.

This CDR3 reads CASSEAGQAGRTQYF. The CDR3 DNA sequence: TGTGCCAGCAGTGAAGCAGGACAGGCTGGTAGGACCCAGTACTTC. This chain uses TRBV2 with TRBJ2-5; the match to TRBD1 covers 7 bases. The CDR3 is made up of 15 amino acids. V was clipped by 0 bases and J by 7 bases; unmatched bases: 8. Germline CDR1 reads SNHLY; CDR2 reads FYNNEI.